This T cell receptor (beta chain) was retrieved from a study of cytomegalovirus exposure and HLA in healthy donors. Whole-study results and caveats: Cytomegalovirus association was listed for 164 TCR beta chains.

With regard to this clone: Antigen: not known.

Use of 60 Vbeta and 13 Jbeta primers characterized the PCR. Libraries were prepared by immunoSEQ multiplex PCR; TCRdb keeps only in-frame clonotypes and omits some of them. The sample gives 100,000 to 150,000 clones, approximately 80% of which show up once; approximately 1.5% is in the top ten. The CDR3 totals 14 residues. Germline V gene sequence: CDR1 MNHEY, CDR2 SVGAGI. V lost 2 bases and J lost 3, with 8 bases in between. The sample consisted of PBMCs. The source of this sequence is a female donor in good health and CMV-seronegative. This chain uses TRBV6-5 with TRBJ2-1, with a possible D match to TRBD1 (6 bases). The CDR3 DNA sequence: TGTGCCAGCAGTTACCGGGACAACTACAATGAGCAGTTCTTC. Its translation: CASSYRDNYNEQFF.